Many counts were recorded for the clone carrying this T cell receptor (beta chain). An end of the junction differs from the germline gene, which may be a read error. This entry belongs to a study of blood T cells in healthy people across ages. The people who gave samples were healthy Caucasians from Russia, aged roughly 6 to 100. Isolation per sample recovered at least 7 million PBMCs. RNA extraction gave at least 5 micrograms of total RNA per sample. The germline V gene has CDR1 SGHRS and CDR2 YFSETQ. The CDR3 is 11 residues long. The use of a sample-barcoded 5' primer and a J-beta primer mix characterized a second PCR of roughly 6 to 11 cycles. TCRdb processed the 5' RACE reads anew with MiXCR; each CDR3 protein has one entry. The data contain hundreds of thousands of distinct CDR3 sequences, roughly 50% of them singletons.

The J gene is TRBJ2-5, the V gene TRBV5-1; the D call may be TRBD1 or TRBD2 (5 bases each). The clonotype comes from a man aged 40-49 years in good health. Specimen: blood. CDR3 sequence reads: CASSEGETQYF. The CDR3 coding sequence is TGTGCCAGCAGCGAGGGGGAGACCCAGTACTTC.